This T cell receptor (beta chain) was documented in a study of T-cell reconstitution after alpha-beta-depleted transplantation in children. Study results and limitations: High day-60 TCRbeta diversity in some patients came from surviving recipient T cells and thymic progenitors. By about two months after transplant, alpha-beta T cells reportedly arose from several hundred graft clones that had expanded. Newly produced T cells mostly provided counts and TCRbeta diversity after one year, as hyperexpanded clones declined.

It was with unique molecular identifiers that the TCRbeta library was prepared. TCRdb re-called the PCR reads with MiXCR, one entry per CDR3 protein. The table records 150,000 to 250,000 distinct CDR3 sequences, roughly 6.5% of them present only once. The CDR3 totals 14 residues. V shed 2 bases and J shed 8 bases, with 13 bases lying between them. Germline V gives CDR1 ENHRY, CDR2 SYGVKD. This clonotype has at least ten counts. The antigen remains unidentified. The chain uses TRBV10-3 and TRBJ1-3; D not resolved. The material sequenced was PBMCs, taken before TCRalphabeta/CD19-depleted stem cell transplant. The source of this sequence is a girl less than two years old with combined immunodeficiency, due to receive a stem cell transplant. The CDR3 DNA follows: TGTGCCATCAGTGAGGTGCTCCGAAGTGACACCATATATTTT. Encoded protein: CAISEVLRSDTIYF.